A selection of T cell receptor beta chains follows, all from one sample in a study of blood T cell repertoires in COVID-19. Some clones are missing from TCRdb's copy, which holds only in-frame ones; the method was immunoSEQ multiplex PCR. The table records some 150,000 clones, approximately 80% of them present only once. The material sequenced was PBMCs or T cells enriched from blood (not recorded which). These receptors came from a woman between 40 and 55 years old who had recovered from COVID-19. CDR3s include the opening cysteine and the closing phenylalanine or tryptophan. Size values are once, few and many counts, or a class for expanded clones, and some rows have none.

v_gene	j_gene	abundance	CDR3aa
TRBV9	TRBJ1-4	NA	CASSLGGVNEKLFF
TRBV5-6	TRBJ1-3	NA	CASSLPSGNTIYF
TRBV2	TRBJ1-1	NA	CASKQGATEAFF
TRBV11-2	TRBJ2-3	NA	CASSLTGGYIDTQYF
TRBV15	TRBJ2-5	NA	CATSPRTVAIGPETQYF
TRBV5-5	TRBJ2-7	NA	CASSTDSGPYEQYF
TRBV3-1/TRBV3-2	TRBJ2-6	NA	CASSQEVIQSGANVLTF
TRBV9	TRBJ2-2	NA	CASSVAFRAGELFF
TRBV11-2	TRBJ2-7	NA	CASSRLGLAGVGEQYF
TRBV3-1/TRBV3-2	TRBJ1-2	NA	CASSQSSGGTYGYTF
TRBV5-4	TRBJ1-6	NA	CAFRGTGNSPLHF
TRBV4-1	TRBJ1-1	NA	CASSQVWTGFRDTEAFF
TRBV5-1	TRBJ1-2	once	CASTRGDGYTF
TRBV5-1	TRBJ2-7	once	CASSWDKAYEQYF
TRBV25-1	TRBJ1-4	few	CASSPGTGRYNEKLFF
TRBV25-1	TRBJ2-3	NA	CASSAPSRGADTQYF
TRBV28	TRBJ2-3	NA	CASRDRGTDTQYF
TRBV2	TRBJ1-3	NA	CASRPGTGSYLGGNTIYF
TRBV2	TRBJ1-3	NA	CASSEGRDSGNTIYF
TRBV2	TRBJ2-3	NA	CASSEADSPLVRDTQYF
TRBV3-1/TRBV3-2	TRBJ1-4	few	CASSQGTGGTNEKLFF
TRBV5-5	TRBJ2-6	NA	CASSLGGASNVLTF
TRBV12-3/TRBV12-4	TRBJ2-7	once	CASSSGTGYEQYF
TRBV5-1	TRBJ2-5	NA	CASSLIAGYQETQYF